Below, 26 T cell receptor beta chains from the same sample are listed, as sequenced in a study of blood T cell repertoires in COVID-19 (dated by TCRdb to between 2020 and 2021). Receptor amplification or capture employed the immunoSEQ multiplex PCR assay. The source is immuneACCESS, and TCRdb retained only in-frame sequences with V and J called. Part of the clones is not carried over; for the studies checked, unresolved V genes explain less than half of this, and the remainder is unexplained. The sample contains around 150,000 clones, around 81% of them found a single time. Approximately 10% of the sample is held by the ten biggest clonotypes. The sequencing input was peripheral blood. These TCRs come from a man aged 60-69 years with active or convalescent COVID-19.

This clone was detected once. The chain links TRBV20-1 to TRBJ2-3, with 10 bases lining up with TRBD2. Germline trimming cut 6 bases from V and 1 base from J; bases unmatched to any gene: 10. Germline loops: CDR1 DFQATT, CDR2 SNEGSKA (reference sequence). This CDR3 spans 16 amino acids. CDR3 sequence (DNA): TGCAGTGCCAGTAGCGGGGGGCCCGGGCGCACAGATACGCAGTATTTT. Residues: CSASSGGPGRTDTQYF.

The CDR3 is CASSLGAGTEAFF. DNA for the CDR3: TGTGCCAGCAGTTTGGGTGCCGGGACTGAAGCTTTCTTT. The chain has TRBV12-3 or TRBV12-4 and TRBJ1-1; D gene unclear. The V and J ends lost 3 bases and 5 bases respectively, with 10 bases between them. The CDR3 length is 13 residues.

This chain connects TRBV6-1 to TRBJ1-5; 11 nucleotides line up with TRBD1. The germline V gene encodes CDR1 MNHNS and CDR2 SASEGT. V shed 4 bases, J shed 5 bases, and the junction held 10 bases outside the gene matches. The CDR3 loop spans 17 amino acids. The CDR3 nucleotides read TGTGCCAGCAGTGCCGTGGTCGGACAGGGGGCATATCAGCCCCAGCATTTT. Translation gives CASSAVVGQGAYQPQHF.

The chain is built from TRBV7-3 and TRBJ2-3; 9 positions match TRBD1. J gave up 4 bases and V 5 bases, and 4 bases lay outside the gene matches. Germline lookup yields CDR1 SGHTA and CDR2 FQGTGA. This CDR3 has 14 amino acids. DNA of the CDR3: TGTGCCAGCAGCCCGGACAGGGGCGCAGATACGCAGTATTTT. It yields the protein CASSPDRGADTQYF. The complete variable domain, with remaining parts taken from reference TRBV7-3 and TRBJ2-3, reads GAGVSQTPSNKVTEKGKYVELRCDPISGHTALYWYRQSLGQGPEFLIYFQGTGAADDSGLPNDRFFAVRPEGSVSTLKIQRTERGDSAVYLCASSPDRGADTQYFGPGTRLTVL.

This sequence joins TRBV14 and TRBJ2-7; 8 nucleotides line up with TRBD1. J lost 3 bases, V lost 0 bases, and 7 bases had no gene match. Germline V gene data show CDR1 as SGHDN and CDR2 as FVKESK. This CDR3 has 16 amino acids. The CDR3 region has the DNA TGTGCCAGCAGCCAAGATAGCACAGGGGGGATCTACGAGCAGTACTTC. It is translated as CASSQDSTGGIYEQYF.

The CDR3 coding sequence is TGTGCCAGCAGGGGAACAGGGGGGGGAGAAAAACTGTTTTTT. Protein: CASRGTGGGEKLFF. The gene calls are TRBV25-1 and TRBJ1-4, with TRBD1 matching over 8 bases. Germline CDR1 and CDR2: MGHDK and SYGVNS. The CDR3 is 14 residues long. V shed 6 bases, J shed 8 bases, and the junction held 8 bases outside the gene matches.

The chain recombines TRBV5-1 with TRBJ2-1; TRBD2 might be the D (5 bases). The CDR3 covers 14 residues. The V gene's germline CDR1 is SGHRS and CDR2 YFSETQ. V shed 3 bases and J shed 9 bases, with 16 bases lying between them. The DNA of the CDR3 is TGCGCCAGCAGCTCGGGTCCCCCGGCGGGTGAGCAGTTCTTC. As protein: CASSSGPPAGEQFF.

The V and J genes are TRBV27 and TRBJ2-7; D possibly corresponds to TRBD1 (6 bases). Trimming shortened V by 5 bases and J by 5 bases, and 16 bases separated the two germline ends. This CDR3 has 14 residues. The germline gives CDR1 MNHEY, CDR2 SMNVEV (reference sequence). Written as DNA, the CDR3 is TGTGCCAGCAGTCATACAGGGAGAACTAACGAGCAGTACTTC. Its protein is CASSHTGRTNEQYF.

The chain joins TRBV7-9 to TRBJ1-5; D ambiguous. The CDR3 is 16 amino acids. Germline CDR1 SEHNR, CDR2 FQNEAQ (reference sequence). V was cut by 4 bases and J by 4 bases, with 17 bases left in between. In nucleotides, the CDR3 is TGTGCCAGCAGCTCCGGGTCTCTCCTAGCTAATCAGCCCCAGCATTTT. It translates to CASSSGSLLANQPQHF.

The chain has TRBV7-3 and TRBJ2-2; D call uncertain. The CDR3 is 14 amino acids. The V gene lost 5 bases and the J gene lost 1 base, with 8 bases spanning the gap. From germline, CDR1 is SGHTA and CDR2 FQGTGA. The CDR3 nucleotides read TGTGCCAGCAGCCAAAACTGGAACACCGGGGAGCTGTTTTTT. This codes for CASSQNWNTGELFF.

The rearrangement links TRBV15 to TRBJ1-1; TRBD1 might be the D (6 bases). Between the trimmed V and J ends, which lost 0 bases and 1 base, there was a span of 9 bases. The CDR3 spans 15 residues. The germline gives CDR1 LNHNV, CDR2 YYDKDF (reference sequence). CDR3 in amino acids: CATSRDRGWNTEAFF. In nucleotides, the CDR3 is TGTGCCACCAGCAGAGACAGGGGATGGAACACTGAAGCTTTCTTT. Together with reference TRBV15 and TRBJ1-1, the CDR3 gives the full variable domain: DAMVIQNPRYQVTQFGKPVTLSCSQTLNHNVMYWYQQKSSQAPKLLFHYYDKDFNNEADTPDNFQSRRPNTSFCFLDIRSPGLGDTAMYLCATSRDRGWNTEAFFGQGTRLTVV.

This sequence joins TRBV6-6 and TRBJ2-7, with a weak D call TRBD1 (6 bases). CDR3 length equals 15 residues. Germline V CDR1 and CDR2: MNHNY, SVGAGI (reference sequence). V dropped 2 bases and J dropped 0 bases, with 11 bases sitting between them. The CDR3, as DNA: TGTGCCAGCAGTTACGCGGAGGACAGCTCCTACGAGCAGTACTTC. This codes for CASSYAEDSSYEQYF.

This chain uses TRBV5-4 with TRBJ2-7; D might be TRBD1 (5 bases). The length of the CDR3 is 14 residues. The germline CDR1 and CDR2 sequences are SGHNT and YYREEE (reference sequence). V was cut by 2 bases and J by 4 bases, with 13 bases left in between. CDR3 in amino acids: CASSFDSPPYEQYF. In DNA form, the CDR3 reads TGTGCCAGCAGCTTTGACAGTCCACCTTACGAGCAGTACTTC.

The CDR3 sequence is CASTLAGQGATGELFF. The CDR3 region has the DNA TGTGCCAGCACCCTTGCGGGACAGGGGGCCACCGGGGAGCTGTTTTTT. The rearrangement uses TRBV7-6 and TRBJ2-2; 12 bases align to TRBD1. The CDR3 is 16 amino acids. Looked up from germline, CDR1 is SGHVS and CDR2 is FNYEAQ. After removal of 7 bases from V and 4 bases from J, the junction contained 7 bases not matched to a gene.

This chain connects TRBV4-1 to TRBJ1-2; D is unresolved. The CDR3 totals 16 residues. The V gene's germline CDR1 is MGHRA and CDR2 YSYEKL. Deletions cut 0 bases from V and 0 bases from J, with 11 bases between. CDR3 coding DNA: TGCGCCAGCAGCCAAGATCGCGGCAGAACTAACTATGGCTACACCTTC. Its translation is CASSQDRGRTNYGYTF.

This sequence joins TRBV2 and TRBJ2-5, with 12 nucleotides matching TRBD1. This CDR3 is built from 16 residues. V lost 7 bases and J lost 2; bases outside the gene matches: 8. The germline CDR1 and CDR2 sequences are SNHLY and FYNNEI. The CDR3 loop reads CASITGTGGLQETQYF. The CDR3 DNA sequence: TGTGCCAGCATCACCGGGACAGGGGGCCTACAAGAGACCCAGTACTTC. The entire variable domain, with the rest obtained from reference TRBV2 and TRBJ2-5, is as follows: EPEVTQTPSHQVTQMGQEVILRCVPISNHLYFYWYRQILGQKVEFLVSFYNNEISEKSEIFDDQFSVERPDGSNFTLKIRSTKLEDSAMYFCASITGTGGLQETQYFGPGTRLLVL.

This chain joins TRBV28 and TRBJ1-1; 9 positions match TRBD1. The V segment lost 7 bases and the J segment 3 bases; nucleotides outside the gene matches: 9. Germline V gene lookup returns CDR1 MDHEN and CDR2 SYDVKM. CDR3 size: 15 residues. The CDR3 is CASKGQGGVYTEAFF. The CDR3 DNA reads as TGTGCCAGCAAGGGACAGGGAGGGGTTTACACTGAAGCTTTCTTT.

A word on this clone: At one end the junction does not follow the germline gene, possibly because of a read error. The gene calls are TRBV7-7 and TRBJ1-1; D not certain. There are 15 residues in the CDR3. Per the germline V gene, CDR1 is SSHAT and CDR2 is FNYEAQ (reference sequence). The CDR3 loop is CASSRLEELDTEAFF. Written as DNA, the CDR3 is TGTGCTAGCAGCCGACTAGAGGAATTAGACACTGAAGCTTTCTTT.

This rearrangement joins TRBV3-1 (or the pseudogene TRBV3-2) to TRBJ1-2; 8 bases line up with TRBD1. V shed 4 bases and J 5 bases; nucleotides not matched to a gene: 3. CDR1 and CDR2 (germline): LGHDT, YNNKEL (reference sequence). The length of the CDR3 is 13 residues. The CDR3 sequence: CASSPRTGYGYTF. CDR3 DNA sequence: TGTGCCAGCAGCCCACGGACAGGGTATGGCTACACCTTC.

V and J are TRBV2 and TRBJ1-6, with 7 bases that match TRBD1. The trim removed 4 bases at V and 7 bases at J, leaving 1 base unmatched. Germline loops: CDR1 SNHLY, CDR2 FYNNEI. The CDR3 sequence is 13 residues long. CDR3: CASSGRGNSPLHF. Here the CDR3 DNA reads TGTGCCAGCAGTGGCAGGGGGAATTCACCCCTCCACTTT.

The chain is built from TRBV19 and TRBJ2-6; tentatively, D is TRBD1 (5 bases). There are 14 residues in the CDR3. The V end lost 6 bases, the J end lost 4 bases, and 10 bases lay between the germline ends. Germline values: CDR1 LNHDA, CDR2 SQIVND (reference sequence). This chain's CDR3 is CASRQGSGANVLTF. For the CDR3, the DNA is TGTGCCAGTAGGCAGGGTTCCGGGGCCAACGTCCTGACTTTC.

This clone was detected only once. The J gene is TRBJ2-7, the V gene TRBV4-2, with a tentative D call TRBD2 (5 bases). This CDR3 contains 14 residues. With 1 base removed from V and 4 bases from J, the gap between germline ends came to 11 bases. The V gene's germline CDR1 is LGHNA and CDR2 YNFKEQ. The CDR3 region is CASSQVGADYEQYF. CDR3 nucleotides: TGTGCCAGCAGCCAAGTTGGAGCGGATTACGAGCAGTACTTC.

CDR3 DNA: TGTGCCAGCAGTTTATCGATCGCTCCCCGGGGGAAGGGCGGGGAGCTGTTTTTT. Its translation: CASSLSIAPRGKGGELFF. V gene TRBV27 combines with J gene TRBJ2-2; tentatively, D is TRBD2 (6 bases). This CDR3 contains 18 residues. In germline, CDR1 is MNHEY, CDR2 SMNVEV (reference sequence). Trimming shortened V by 0 bases and J by 7 bases, and 21 bases separated the two germline ends.

This chain connects TRBV9 to TRBJ1-4, with D possibly matching TRBD1 (6 bases). Trimming removed 3 bases at V and 5 bases at J, with 14 bases between. Germline assignment: CDR1 SGDLS and CDR2 YYNGEE. The CDR3 is 15 amino acids. The CDR3 region has the DNA TGTGCCAGCAGCGCCCGCAGGGGTTCGAATGAAAAACTGTTTTTT. Encoded protein: CASSARRGSNEKLFF.

The chain carries TRBV3-1 (or the pseudogene TRBV3-2) and TRBJ2-7, with D possibly TRBD2 on 5 matching bases. The germline gives CDR1 LGHDT, CDR2 YNNKEL (reference sequence). V was shortened by 0 bases and J by 7 bases, with 13 bases between the two germline ends. The CDR3 is 14 amino acids. This CDR3 reads CASSQDLLVGEQYF. The DNA for the CDR3 is TGTGCCAGCAGCCAAGATTTACTAGTCGGTGAGCAGTACTTC.

The chain is built from TRBV6-1 and TRBJ2-3, with D possibly being TRBD1 (5 bases). Germline V lookup: CDR1 MNHNS, CDR2 SASEGT. V lost 0 bases to trimming and J lost 1 base, with 11 bases between them. The CDR3 loop spans 16 amino acids. CDR3 nucleotide sequence: TGTGCCAGCAGTGAAGCAGCCGGCAGGGGCACAGATACGCAGTATTTT. This codes for CASSEAAGRGTDTQYF.